Below are 5 T cell receptor beta chains sequenced from a single sample in a study of cytomegalovirus exposure and HLA in healthy donors. Primers: 60 Vbeta forward and 13 Jbeta reverse. Using immunoSEQ multiplex PCR, the repertoire was profiled, and TCRdb retains in-frame clones only, with some absent. The sample holds approximately 140,000 clones, 55% to 80% seen once. The sample taken for sequencing was PBMCs. The origin of the receptors is a human donor in good health.

The chain uses TRBV19 and TRBJ1-2, with TRBD1 matching over 7 bases. Germline loops: CDR1 LNHDA, CDR2 SQIVND (reference sequence). This CDR3 is 15 amino acids long. The V and J ends lost 7 bases and 2 bases, in that order; junction bases with no gene match: 10. DNA of the CDR3: TGTGCCAGTACTTATACCAGACAGGGAAACTATGGCTACACCTTC. Amino acids: CASTYTRQGNYGYTF.

The V call is TRBV14, the J call TRBJ2-3; D gene ambiguous. Germline loops: CDR1 SGHDN, CDR2 FVKESK. The CDR3 consists of 14 residues. V dropped 0 bases and J dropped 3 bases, with 7 bases sitting between them. The chain's CDR3 is CASSQDRATDTQYF. The CDR3 DNA is TGTGCCAGCAGCCAAGATAGAGCGACAGATACGCAGTATTTT.

The V call is TRBV28, the J call TRBJ2-7; TRBD2 might be the D (5 bases). V was clipped by 10 bases and J by 6 bases, with 16 bases between them. There are 12 residues in the CDR3. Looked up from germline, CDR1 is MDHEN and CDR2 is SYDVKM. The CDR3 is CAISGSWAEQYF. In DNA form, the CDR3 reads TGTGCCATATCGGGATCGTGGGCCGAGCAGTACTTC. The whole variable domain, filled in from reference TRBV28 and TRBJ2-7, reads DVKVTQSSRYLVKRTGEKVFLECVQDMDHENMFWYRQDPGLGLRLIYFSYDVKMKEKGDIPEGYSVSREKKERFSLILESASTNQTSMYLCAISGSWAEQYFGPGTRLTVT.

This clone was seen a handful of times. The gene calls are TRBV19 and TRBJ2-6; unclear D gene. The CDR3 extends over 15 amino acids. The germline V gene encodes CDR1 LNHDA and CDR2 SQIVND (reference sequence). Between the trimmed V and J ends, which lost 5 bases and 1 base, there was a span of 9 bases. CDR3 nucleotides: TGTGCCAGTAGTCTTTCTATTTCTGGGGCCAACGTCCTGACTTTC. This codes for CASSLSISGANVLTF.

The V call is TRBV6-5, the J call TRBJ2-7, with D possibly being TRBD1 (6 bases). With 0 bases removed from V and 1 base from J, the gap between germline ends came to 13 bases. Germline CDR1 and CDR2: MNHEY and SVGAGI. This CDR3 has 16 residues. CDR3 sequence reads: CASSYSGAPNSYEQYF. The CDR3 bases are TGTGCCAGCAGTTACTCGGGGGCCCCCAATTCCTACGAGCAGTACTTC.